Below are 7 T cell receptor beta chains sequenced from a single sample in a study of T cells after yellow fever vaccination (dated by TCRdb to about 2019). Library prep was done by 5' RACE. This sample was sequenced with an Illumina HiSeq 2500. TCRdb took the public reads, trimmed them with fastp at Q25, ran MiXCR for clone calling and kept in-frame beta chains. Every distinct CDR3 protein forms one entry, paired with its most common genes and DNA. The sample yields around 550,000 distinct CDR3 sequences; under 25% were counted once. The ten largest clones take up roughly an eighth of the sample. This sample's treatment or condition label indicates: live attenuated yellow fever vaccine strain. Sequenced material: PBMCs, taken 15 days after the yellow fever booster vaccination. The receptors here all came from a man aged 30-40 years who received the YFV17D yellow fever vaccine.

This clonotype was found a few times. V and J are TRBV19 and TRBJ2-1; the D is unclear. V was shortened by 1 base and J by 5 bases, with 3 bases between the two germline ends. The CDR3 runs to 12 residues. The germline gives CDR1 LNHDA, CDR2 SQIVND (reference sequence). This CDR3 reads CASSIGDNEQFF. DNA of the CDR3: TGTGCCAGTAGTATAGGAGACAATGAGCAGTTCTTC. The full variable domain, with the rest looked up from reference TRBV19 and TRBJ2-1, is DGGITQSPKYLFRKEGQNVTLSCEQNLNHDAMYWYRQDPGQGLRLIYYSQIVNDFQKGDIAEGYSVSREKKESFPLTVTSAQKNPTAFYLCASSIGDNEQFFGPGTRLTVL.

This clonotype was seen a handful of times. The chain joins TRBV20-1 to TRBJ2-1; D is possibly TRBD2 (6 bases). V lost 3 bases, J lost 3 bases, and 9 bases lay in between. The germline CDR1 and CDR2 sequences are DFQATT and SNEGSKA (reference sequence). The CDR3 runs to 13 residues. The CDR3 sequence is CSASGSLYNEQFF. DNA for the CDR3: TGCAGTGCTAGCGGGAGTCTCTACAATGAGCAGTTCTTC.

This sequence joins TRBV12-3 or TRBV12-4 and TRBJ1-2; perhaps TRBD1 as D (6 bases). V lost 7 bases to trimming and J lost 7 bases, with 10 bases between them. The CDR3 sequence is 11 residues long. The CDR3 region is CASNRALGYTF. As DNA, the CDR3 is TGTGCCAGCAACAGGGCGCTTGGCTACACCTTC.

V and J are TRBV5-6 and TRBJ2-2; D is undetermined. Germline V gives CDR1 SGHDT, CDR2 YYEEEE. The CDR3 contains 16 residues. Trimming took off 2 bases at V and 1 base at J, with 12 bases between the two ends. The DNA of the CDR3 is TGTGCCAGCAGCTTAGTTGGGCAGTTGAACACCGGGGAGCTGTTTTTT. Its translation is CASSLVGQLNTGELFF.

This clonotype was observed many times. This chain links TRBV6-5 with TRBJ2-7, with 10 bases identical to TRBD2. The CDR3 runs to 15 residues. The trim removed 4 bases at V and 6 bases at J, leaving 9 bases unmatched. Germline lookup yields CDR1 MNHEY and CDR2 SVGAGI. CDR3 in DNA: TGTGCCAGCAGTTCGATGGCTAGCGGGGGCATCGAGCAGTACTTC. Translation: CASSSMASGGIEQYF.

The chain has TRBV19 and TRBJ2-3, with a tentative D call TRBD2 (6 bases). The CDR3 is 14 amino acids. Germline-derived CDR1 and CDR2 are LNHDA and SQIVND (reference sequence). The ends were cut back, 8 bases at V and 2 bases at J, with 14 bases in the middle. CDR3 sequence reads: CASSAGMLTDTQYF. DNA of the CDR3: TGTGCCAGTTCTGCGGGGATGCTCACAGATACGCAGTATTTT.

V usage is TRBV6-2 or TRBV6-3 and J usage is TRBJ2-2, with D uncertain. This CDR3 has 16 amino acids. From germline, CDR1 is MNHEY and CDR2 SVGEGT. The V gene lost 7 bases and the J gene lost 2 bases, with 17 bases spanning the gap. The CDR3 nucleotides are TGTGCCAGCATCCTCCTTCCGGGTCCCAACACCGGGGAGCTGTTTTTT. It codes for CASILLPGPNTGELFF.